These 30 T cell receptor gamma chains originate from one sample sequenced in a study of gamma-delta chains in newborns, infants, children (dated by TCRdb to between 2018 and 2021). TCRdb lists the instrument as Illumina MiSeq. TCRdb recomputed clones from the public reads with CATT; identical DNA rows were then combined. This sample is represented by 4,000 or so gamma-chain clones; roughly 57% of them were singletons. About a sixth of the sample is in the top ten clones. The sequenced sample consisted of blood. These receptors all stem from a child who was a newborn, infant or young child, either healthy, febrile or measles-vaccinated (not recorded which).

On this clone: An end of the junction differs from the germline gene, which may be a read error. CDR3 protein: CAAWDGHKKLF. In nucleotides, the CDR3 is TGTGCCGCCTGGGACGGGCACAAGAAACTCTTT. J is TRGJ1 or TRGJ2 and V is TRGV2. The J gene, not given by TCRdb, was assigned here from a germline match of the nucleotide sequence. CDR3 length: 11 residues. The germline gives CDR1 EGSNGY, CDR2 YDSYNSKV.

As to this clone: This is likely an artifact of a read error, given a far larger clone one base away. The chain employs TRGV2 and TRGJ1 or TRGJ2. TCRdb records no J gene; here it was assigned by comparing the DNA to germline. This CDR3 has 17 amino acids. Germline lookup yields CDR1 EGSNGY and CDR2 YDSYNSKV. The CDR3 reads CATWDGPDEGVYYMKLF. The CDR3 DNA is TGTGCCACCTGGGACGGGCCCGACGAAGGGGTTTATTATATGAAACTCTTT.

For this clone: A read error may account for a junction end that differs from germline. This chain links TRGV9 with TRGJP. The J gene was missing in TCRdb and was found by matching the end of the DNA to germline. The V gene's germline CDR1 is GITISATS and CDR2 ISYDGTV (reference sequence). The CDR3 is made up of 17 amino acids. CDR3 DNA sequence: TGTGCCTTGTGGGAGGTGCAGGAAGGGTTGGGCAAGAAAATCAAGGTATTT. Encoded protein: CALWEVQEGLGKKIKVF.

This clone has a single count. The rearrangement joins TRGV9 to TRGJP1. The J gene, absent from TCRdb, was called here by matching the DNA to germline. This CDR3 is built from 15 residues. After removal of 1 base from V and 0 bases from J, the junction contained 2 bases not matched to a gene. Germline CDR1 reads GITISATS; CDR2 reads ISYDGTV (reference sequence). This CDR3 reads CALWEVNTTGWFKIF. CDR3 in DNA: TGTGCCTTGTGGGAGGTCAATACCACTGGTTGGTTCAAGATATTT.

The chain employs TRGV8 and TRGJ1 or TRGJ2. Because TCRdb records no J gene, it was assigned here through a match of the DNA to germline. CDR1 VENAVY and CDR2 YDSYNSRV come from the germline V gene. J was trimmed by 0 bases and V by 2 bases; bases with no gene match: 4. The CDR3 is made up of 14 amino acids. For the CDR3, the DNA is TGTGCCACCTGGGATACGCCGAATTATTATAAGAAACTCTTT. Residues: CATWDTPNYYKKLF.

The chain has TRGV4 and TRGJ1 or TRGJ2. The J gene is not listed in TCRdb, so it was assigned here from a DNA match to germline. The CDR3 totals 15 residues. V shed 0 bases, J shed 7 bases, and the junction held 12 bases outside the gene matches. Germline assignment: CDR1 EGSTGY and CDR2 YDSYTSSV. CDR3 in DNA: TGTGCCACCTGGGATGGGCCGGCCGTGTGGTATAAGAAACTCTTT. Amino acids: CATWDGPAVWYKKLF.

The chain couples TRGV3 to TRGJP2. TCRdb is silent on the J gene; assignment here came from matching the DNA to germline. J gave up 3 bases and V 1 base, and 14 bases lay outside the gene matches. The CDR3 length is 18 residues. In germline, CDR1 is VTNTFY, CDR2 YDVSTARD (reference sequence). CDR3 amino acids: CATWDSSPSGRSDWIKTF. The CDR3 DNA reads TGTGCCACCTGGGACAGCAGCCCGTCCGGGCGTAGTGATTGGATCAAGACGTTT.

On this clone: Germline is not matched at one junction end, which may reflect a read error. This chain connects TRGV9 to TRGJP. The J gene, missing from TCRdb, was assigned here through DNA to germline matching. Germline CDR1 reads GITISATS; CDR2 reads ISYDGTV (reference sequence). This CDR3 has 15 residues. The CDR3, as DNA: TGTGCCTTGTGGGAGGCCCAGTTGGTCAAAAAAATCAAGGTATTT. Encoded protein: CALWEAQLVKKIKVF.

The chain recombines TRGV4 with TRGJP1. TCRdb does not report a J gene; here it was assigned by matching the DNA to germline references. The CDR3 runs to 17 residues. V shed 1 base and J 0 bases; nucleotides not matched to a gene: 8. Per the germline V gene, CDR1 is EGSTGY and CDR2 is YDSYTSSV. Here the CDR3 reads CATWDGLNNTTGWFKIF. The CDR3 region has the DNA TGTGCCACCTGGGATGGCCTAAACAATACCACTGGTTGGTTCAAGATATTT.

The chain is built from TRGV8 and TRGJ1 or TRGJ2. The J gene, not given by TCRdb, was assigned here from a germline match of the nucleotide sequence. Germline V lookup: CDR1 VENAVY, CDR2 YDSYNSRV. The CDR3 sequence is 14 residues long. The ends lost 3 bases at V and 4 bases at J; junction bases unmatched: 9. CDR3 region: CATWDPPVYYKKLF. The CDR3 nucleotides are TGTGCCACCTGGGATCCACCCGTCTATTATAAGAAACTCTTT.

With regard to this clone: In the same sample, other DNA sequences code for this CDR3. The CDR3 DNA follows: TGTGCCACCTGGGACGGGCGGACCGCTAAGAAACTCTTT. Protein: CATWDGRTAKKLF. This chain uses TRGV2 with TRGJ1 or TRGJ2. The J gene was not available in TCRdb and was assigned here by matching the DNA to germline segments. The germline V gene encodes CDR1 EGSNGY and CDR2 YDSYNSKV. V lost 0 bases and J lost 9; bases outside the gene matches: 8. The CDR3 is 13 residues long.

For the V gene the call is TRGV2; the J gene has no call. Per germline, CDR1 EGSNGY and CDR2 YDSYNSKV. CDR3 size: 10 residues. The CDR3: CATWDGKGLF. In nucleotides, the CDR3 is TGTGCCACCTGGGATGGTAAGGGACTCTTT.

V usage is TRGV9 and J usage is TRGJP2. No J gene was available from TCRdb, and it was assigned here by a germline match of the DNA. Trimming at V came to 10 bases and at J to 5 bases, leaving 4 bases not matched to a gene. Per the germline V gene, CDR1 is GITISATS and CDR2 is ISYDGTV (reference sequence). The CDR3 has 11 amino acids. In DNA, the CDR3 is TGTGCCTTACGAAGTGATTGGATCAAGACGTTT. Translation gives CALRSDWIKTF.

The CDR3: CALWLRRELGKKIKVF. DNA of the CDR3: TGTGCCTTGTGGCTACGGCGGGAGTTGGGCAAAAAAATCAAGGTATTT. The rearrangement links TRGV9 to TRGJP. No J gene was available from TCRdb, and it was assigned here by a germline match of the DNA. The CDR3 runs 16 residues. Losses at the gene ends were 6 bases for V and 7 bases for J; bases not matched to a gene: 9. Germline values: CDR1 GITISATS, CDR2 ISYDGTV (reference sequence).

CDR3 sequence: CATWDGKKLF. DNA for the CDR3: TGTGCCACCTGGGATGGTAAGAAACTCTTT. The genes are TRGV4 and TRGJ1 or TRGJ2. No J gene is reported in TCRdb; it was inferred here by comparing the DNA with germline. Germline-derived CDR1 and CDR2 are EGSTGY and YDSYTSSV. With V trimmed by 1 base and J by 9 bases, 0 bases remained unmatched. The CDR3 has 10 residues.

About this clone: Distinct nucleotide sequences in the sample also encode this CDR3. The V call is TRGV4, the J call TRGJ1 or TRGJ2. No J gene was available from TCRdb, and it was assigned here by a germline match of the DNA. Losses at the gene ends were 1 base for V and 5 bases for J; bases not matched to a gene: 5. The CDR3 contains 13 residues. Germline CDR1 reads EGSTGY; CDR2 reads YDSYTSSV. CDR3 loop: CATWDGPDYKKLF. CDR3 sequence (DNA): TGTGCCACCTGGGATGGCCCTGATTATAAGAAACTCTTT.

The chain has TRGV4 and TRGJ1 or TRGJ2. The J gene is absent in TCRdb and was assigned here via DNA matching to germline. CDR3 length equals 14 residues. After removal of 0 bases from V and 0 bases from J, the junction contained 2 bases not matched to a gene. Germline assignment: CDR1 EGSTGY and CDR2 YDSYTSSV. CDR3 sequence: CATWDGPNYYKKLF. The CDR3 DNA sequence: TGTGCCACCTGGGATGGGCCGAATTATTATAAGAAACTCTTT.

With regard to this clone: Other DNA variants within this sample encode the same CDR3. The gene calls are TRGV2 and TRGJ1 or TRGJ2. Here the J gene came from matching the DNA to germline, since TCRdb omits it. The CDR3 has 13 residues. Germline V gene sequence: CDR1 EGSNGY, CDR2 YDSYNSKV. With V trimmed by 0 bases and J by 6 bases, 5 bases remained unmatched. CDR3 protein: CATWDGPRYKKLF. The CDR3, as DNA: TGTGCCACCTGGGACGGGCCGCGTTATAAGAAACTCTTT.

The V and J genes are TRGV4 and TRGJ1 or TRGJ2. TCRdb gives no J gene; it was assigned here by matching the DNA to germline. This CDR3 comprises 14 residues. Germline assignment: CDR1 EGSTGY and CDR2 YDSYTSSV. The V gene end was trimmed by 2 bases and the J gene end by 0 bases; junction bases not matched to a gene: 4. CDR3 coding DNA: TGTGCCACCTGGGATGAACAGAATTATTATAAGAAACTCTTT. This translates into CATWDEQNYYKKLF.

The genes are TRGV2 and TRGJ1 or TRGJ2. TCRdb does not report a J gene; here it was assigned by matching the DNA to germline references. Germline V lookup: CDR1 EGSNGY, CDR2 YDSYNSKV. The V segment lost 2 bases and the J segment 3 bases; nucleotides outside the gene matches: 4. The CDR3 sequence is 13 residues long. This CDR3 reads CATWDVLYYKKLF. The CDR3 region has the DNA TGTGCCACCTGGGACGTTCTTTATTATAAGAAACTCTTT.

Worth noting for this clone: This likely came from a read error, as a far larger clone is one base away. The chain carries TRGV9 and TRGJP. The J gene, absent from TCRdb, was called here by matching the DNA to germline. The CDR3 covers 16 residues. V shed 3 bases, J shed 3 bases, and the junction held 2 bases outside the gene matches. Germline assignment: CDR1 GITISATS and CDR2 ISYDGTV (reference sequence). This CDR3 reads CALWEMQELGKKIKVF. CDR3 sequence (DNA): TGTGCCTTGTGGGAGATGCAAGAGTTGGGCAAAAAAATCAAGGTATTT.

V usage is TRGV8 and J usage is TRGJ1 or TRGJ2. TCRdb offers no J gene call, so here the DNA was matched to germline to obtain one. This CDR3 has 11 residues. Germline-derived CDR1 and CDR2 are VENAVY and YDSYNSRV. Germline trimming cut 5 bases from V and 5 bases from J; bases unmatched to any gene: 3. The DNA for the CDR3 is TGTGCCACCTGGGTGGATTATAAGAAACTCTTT. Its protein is CATWVDYKKLF.

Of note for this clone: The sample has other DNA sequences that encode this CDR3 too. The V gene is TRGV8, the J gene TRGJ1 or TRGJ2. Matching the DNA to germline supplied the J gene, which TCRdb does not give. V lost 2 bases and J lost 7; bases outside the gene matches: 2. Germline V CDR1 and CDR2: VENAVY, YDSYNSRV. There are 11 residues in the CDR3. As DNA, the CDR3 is TGTGCCACCTGGGATAACTATAAGAAACTCTTT. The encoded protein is CATWDNYKKLF.

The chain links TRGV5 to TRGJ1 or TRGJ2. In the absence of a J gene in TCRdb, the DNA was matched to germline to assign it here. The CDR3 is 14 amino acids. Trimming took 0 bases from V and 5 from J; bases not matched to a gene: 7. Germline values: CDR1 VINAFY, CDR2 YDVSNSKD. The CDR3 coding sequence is TGTGCCACCTGGGACAGGCGGGGTCATTATAAGAAACTCTTT. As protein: CATWDRRGHYKKLF.

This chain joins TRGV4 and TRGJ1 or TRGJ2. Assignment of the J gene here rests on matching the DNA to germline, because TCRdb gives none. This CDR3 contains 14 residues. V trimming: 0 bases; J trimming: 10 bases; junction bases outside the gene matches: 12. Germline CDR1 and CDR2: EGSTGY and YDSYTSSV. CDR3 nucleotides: TGTGCCACCTGGGATGGGCCTGGTTTGGGCAAGAAACTCTTT. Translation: CATWDGPGLGKKLF.

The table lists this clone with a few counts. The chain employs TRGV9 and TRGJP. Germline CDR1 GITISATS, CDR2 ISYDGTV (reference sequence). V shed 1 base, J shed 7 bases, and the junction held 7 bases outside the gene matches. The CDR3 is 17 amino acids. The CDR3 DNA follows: TGTGCCTTGTGGGAGGTCGAGAGGGAGTTGGGCAAAAAAATCAAGGTATTT. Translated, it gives CALWEVERELGKKIKVF.

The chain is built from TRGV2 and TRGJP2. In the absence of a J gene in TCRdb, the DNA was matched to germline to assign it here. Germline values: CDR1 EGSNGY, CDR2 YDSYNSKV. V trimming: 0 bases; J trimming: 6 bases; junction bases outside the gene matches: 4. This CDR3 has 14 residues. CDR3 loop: CATWDGPGDWIKTF. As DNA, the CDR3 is TGTGCCACCTGGGACGGGCCAGGTGATTGGATCAAGACGTTT.

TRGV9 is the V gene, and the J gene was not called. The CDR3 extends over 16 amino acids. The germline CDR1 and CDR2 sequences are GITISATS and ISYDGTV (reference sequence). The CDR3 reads CALWEPRELGKKIKVF. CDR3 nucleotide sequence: TGTGCCTTGTGGGAACCACGGGAGTTGGGCAAAAAAATCAAAGTATTT.

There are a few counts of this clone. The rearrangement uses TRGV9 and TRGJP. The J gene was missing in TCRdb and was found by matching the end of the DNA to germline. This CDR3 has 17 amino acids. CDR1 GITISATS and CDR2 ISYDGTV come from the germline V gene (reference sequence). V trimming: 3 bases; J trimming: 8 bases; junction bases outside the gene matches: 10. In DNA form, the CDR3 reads TGTGCCTTGTGGGAGCCGCAGGAGCAGTTGGGCAAAAAAATCAAGGTATTT. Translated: CALWEPQEQLGKKIKVF.

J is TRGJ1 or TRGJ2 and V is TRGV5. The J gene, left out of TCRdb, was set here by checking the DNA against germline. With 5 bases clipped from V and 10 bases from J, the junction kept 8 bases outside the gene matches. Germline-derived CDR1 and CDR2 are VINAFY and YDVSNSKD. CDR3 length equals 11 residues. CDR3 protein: CATWGQWKKLF. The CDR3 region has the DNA TGTGCCACCTGGGGGCAGTGGAAGAAACTCTTT.